The 4 T cell receptor beta chains reported below all come from one sample, sequenced in a study of blood T cell repertoires in COVID-19. Method: immunoSEQ multiplex PCR; TCRdb's copy keeps in-frame clones and lacks some. The sample shows under 250,000 clones, 80% to 85% of them seen only once. Input material: peripheral blood. The receptors were sampled from a man between 45 and 60 years old with active or convalescent COVID-19.

A few counts support this clone. CDR3 in DNA: TGCGCCAGCAGGCTAGTCGGGGGGTCCTACGAGCAGTACTTC. This sequence encodes CASRLVGGSYEQYF. The rearrangement joins TRBV5-1 to TRBJ2-7, with TRBD2 matching over 7 bases. With V trimmed by 5 bases and J by 1 base, 6 bases remained unmatched. Germline values: CDR1 SGHRS, CDR2 YFSETQ. This CDR3 spans 14 amino acids.

This clone was found a few times. The V call is TRBV4-1, the J call TRBJ1-1, with D hard to call. Per the germline V gene, CDR1 is MGHRA and CDR2 is YSYEKL. V was shortened by 3 bases and J by 3 bases, with 11 bases between the two germline ends. CDR3 length: 14 amino acids. The DNA for the CDR3 is TGCGCCAGCAGCCATCCTATAATTGACACTGAAGCTTTCTTT. Protein sequence: CASSHPIIDTEAFF.

The chain combines TRBV10-3 with TRBJ2-4, with D perhaps matching TRBD2 (6 bases). The CDR3 consists of 17 residues. The V gene lost 0 bases and the J gene lost 6 bases, with 18 bases spanning the gap. The germline gives CDR1 ENHRY, CDR2 SYGVKD. CDR3 residues: CAISESKAGAGGNIQYF. The CDR3 DNA reads as TGTGCCATCAGTGAGTCCAAGGCGGGTGCCGGGGGAAACATTCAGTACTTC.

This clone appeared a single time. DNA for the CDR3: TGTGCCATCAGTGATACAGGGGGCCGGGATGAAAAACTGTTTTTT. Translated, it gives CAISDTGGRDEKLFF. J is TRBJ1-4 and V is TRBV10-3; 9 nucleotides agree with TRBD1. V dropped 3 bases and J dropped 6; count of bases not matched to a gene: 5. Germline V gives CDR1 ENHRY, CDR2 SYGVKD. The CDR3 length is 15 residues.